A single sample is the source of the 23 T cell receptor beta chains below, sequenced in a study of cytomegalovirus exposure and HLA in healthy donors. PCR was performed using 60 Vbeta and 13 Jbeta primers. The repertoire was sequenced with immunoSEQ multiplex PCR; TCRdb's copy has only in-frame clones and lacks some. This table lists approximately 47,000 clones. Sample: PBMCs. These TCRs come from a male donor in good health and CMV-seronegative.

This chain links TRBV11-2 with TRBJ1-1; 7 bases map to TRBD1. CDR1 and CDR2 from the germline V gene are SGHAT and FQNNGV. Unmatched junction bases numbered 4, after V lost 4 bases and J lost 5 bases. The CDR3 totals 13 residues. CDR3 bases: TGTGCCAGCAGCTCGGGACAGCAGACTGAAGCTTTCTTT. It yields the protein CASSSGQQTEAFF.

This chain links TRBV7-3 with TRBJ2-5, with D possibly matching TRBD2 (7 bases). V was shortened by 5 bases and J by 5 bases, with 18 bases between the two germline ends. Germline V lookup: CDR1 SGHTA, CDR2 FQGTGA. The CDR3 consists of 15 residues. The CDR3 DNA reads TGTGCCAGCAGCCCATACCCGGGGGGCGCGGAGACCCAGTACTTC. It codes for CASSPYPGGAETQYF.

The chain joins TRBV11-1 to TRBJ1-6; no clear D. Looked up from germline, CDR1 is SGHAT and CDR2 is FQDESV (reference sequence). V was shortened by 2 bases and J by 8 bases, with 13 bases between the two germline ends. This CDR3 has 15 residues. The CDR3 here is CASSLNPRSDSPLHF. The CDR3 DNA follows: TGTGCCAGCAGCTTAAACCCGAGGTCCGATTCACCCCTCCACTTT.

The chain employs TRBV10-3 and TRBJ2-7; D possibly corresponds to TRBD2 (5 bases). The CDR3 consists of 13 residues. Germline values: CDR1 ENHRY, CDR2 SYGVKD. The ends were cut back, 6 bases at V and 7 bases at J, with 16 bases in the middle. The CDR3 coding sequence is TGTGCCATCAGCCAATCCCCGAGGGAGGAGCAGTACTTC. Its protein is CAISQSPREEQYF.

V is TRBV6-6 and J is TRBJ2-7, with 9 bases matching TRBD1. V lost 2 bases, J lost 0 bases, and 2 bases stayed unmatched. Germline V gene lookup returns CDR1 MNHNY and CDR2 SVGAGI (reference sequence). This CDR3 is built from 15 residues. Written as DNA, the CDR3 is TGTGCCAGCAGTTACGACAGGGGGAGCTCCTACGAGCAGTACTTC. Amino acid sequence: CASSYDRGSSYEQYF.

V and J are TRBV5-1 and TRBJ1-6, with TRBD1 as a possible D gene (5 bases). Germline V gives CDR1 SGHRS, CDR2 YFSETQ. The CDR3 extends over 16 amino acids. V lost 5 bases, J lost 0 bases, and 12 bases lay in between. CDR3: CASRPQENSYNSPLHF. The CDR3 region has the DNA TGCGCCAGCAGGCCACAGGAGAACTCCTATAATTCACCCCTCCACTTT.

CDR3 protein: CSVEEGGDDDNEQFF. The CDR3, as DNA: TGCAGCGTTGAAGAGGGGGGGGACGATGACAATGAGCAGTTCTTC. The chain is built from TRBV29-1 and TRBJ2-1; TRBD2 matches 7 bases. Germline V gives CDR1 SQVTM, CDR2 ANQGSEA. The CDR3 is 15 amino acids. The trim removed 0 bases at V and 5 bases at J, leaving 7 bases unmatched.

As regards this clone: Relative to the germline gene, one junction end is altered; a read error may explain this. The chain combines TRBV7-7 with TRBJ2-2; D gene unclear. Per germline, CDR1 SSHAT and CDR2 FNYEAQ (reference sequence). CDR3 length: 13 residues. The CDR3 reads CASSLGDTGELFF. The CDR3 bases are TGTGCTAGCAGCTTAGGAGACACCGGGGAGCTGTTTTTT.

This chain joins TRBV19 and TRBJ2-7, with D possibly being TRBD1 (6 bases). V dropped 4 bases and J dropped 2 bases, with 12 bases sitting between them. Germline V lookup: CDR1 LNHDA, CDR2 SQIVND (reference sequence). CDR3 length: 14 amino acids. CDR3 nucleotide sequence: TGTGCCAGTAGTACGGGACATCAGGCCTACGAGCAGTACTTC. Residues: CASSTGHQAYEQYF.

CDR3 in DNA: TGCGCCAGCAGTTCCACCACAGGGGCTAACTATGGCTACACCTTC. Encoded protein: CASSSTTGANYGYTF. The J gene is TRBJ1-2, the V gene TRBV5-1, with TRBD1 matching 7 bases. J lost 0 bases, V lost 5 bases, and 7 bases had no gene match. In germline, CDR1 is SGHRS, CDR2 YFSETQ. The CDR3 runs to 15 residues.

Concerning this clone itself: The sample has other DNA sequences that encode this CDR3 too. The chain uses TRBV29-1 and TRBJ2-7; 7 bases map to TRBD1. From germline, CDR1 is SQVTM and CDR2 ANQGSEA. With 4 bases clipped from V and 9 bases from J, the junction kept 9 bases outside the gene matches. The length of the CDR3 is 12 residues. CDR3 sequence: CSVVGRGSAQYF. The CDR3 coding sequence is TGCAGCGTTGTGGGCAGGGGGTCTGCGCAGTACTTC.

The rearrangement joins TRBV11-3 to TRBJ2-2, with TRBD2 matching over 9 bases. Looked up from germline, CDR1 is SGHNT and CDR2 is YENEEA. Trimming took 3 bases from V and 3 from J; bases not matched to a gene: 2. This CDR3 has 15 amino acids. The CDR3 nucleotides are TGTGCCAGCAGCTTGCGGGGGGGTGACACCGGGGAGCTGTTTTTT. It yields the protein CASSLRGGDTGELFF. Full variable domain (missing parts from reference TRBV11-3 and TRBJ2-2): EAGVVQSPRYKIIEKKQPVAFWCNPISGHNTLYWYLQNLGQGPELLIRYENEEAVDDSQLPKDRFSAERLKGVDSTLKIQPAELGDSAVYLCASSLRGGDTGELFFGEGSRLTVL.

This chain joins TRBV6-5 and TRBJ2-7, with 10 bases aligning to TRBD2. The CDR3 spans 14 residues. The V and J ends lost 4 bases and 2 bases, in that order; junction bases with no gene match: 2. The germline V gene encodes CDR1 MNHEY and CDR2 SVGAGI. CDR3 sequence reads: CASSFGTSAYEQYF. Here the CDR3 DNA reads TGTGCCAGCAGTTTCGGGACTAGCGCCTACGAGCAGTACTTC.

The J gene is TRBJ1-2, the V gene TRBV6-5; D perhaps matches TRBD1 (6 bases). The CDR3 is made up of 13 amino acids. Trimming removed 2 bases from V and 4 bases from J, with 8 bases in between. Germline V gene lookup returns CDR1 MNHEY and CDR2 SVGAGI. CDR3 nucleotide sequence: TGTGCCAGCAGTTACGGGACATCCTATGGCTACACCTTC. It is translated as CASSYGTSYGYTF.

The chain couples TRBV4-2 to TRBJ1-5; TRBD1 aligns across 7 bases. Germline lookup yields CDR1 LGHNA and CDR2 YNFKEQ. With V trimmed by 3 bases and J by 3 bases, 5 bases remained unmatched. This CDR3 is 15 amino acids long. CDR3 in DNA: TGTGCCAGCAGCCAGACAGGGAGCCCCAATCAGCCCCAGCATTTT. Translation: CASSQTGSPNQPQHF.

The chain carries TRBV9 and TRBJ2-3; unclear D gene. The CDR3 is 14 residues long. Trimming took 4 bases from V and 0 from J, leaving 9 bases between them. Germline loops: CDR1 SGDLS, CDR2 YYNGEE. Written as DNA, the CDR3 is TGTGCCAGCAGCCCCCGCGGAAGCACAGATACGCAGTATTTT. Translated: CASSPRGSTDTQYF.

The rearrangement links TRBV7-3 to TRBJ2-5; 10 positions agree with TRBD1. Matching the DNA end better, TRBJ2-7 makes the J call doubtful. Germline values: CDR1 SGHTA, CDR2 FQGTGA. The CDR3 contains 14 residues. The chain's CDR3 is CASSPGTGAYEQYF. The CDR3, as DNA: TGTGCCAGCAGCCCCGGGACAGGGGCCTACGAGCAGTACTTC.

The chain carries TRBV6-1 and TRBJ1-6; 9 bases line up with TRBD1. CDR1 is MNHNS and CDR2 is SASEGT in the germline V gene. Trimming at V came to 6 bases and at J to 8 bases, leaving 5 bases not matched to a gene. The CDR3 consists of 14 residues. The CDR3 sequence is CASSWTGEHSPLHF. In nucleotides, the CDR3 is TGTGCCAGCAGCTGGACAGGGGAACATTCACCCCTCCACTTT.

The chain recombines TRBV2 with TRBJ2-7, with 12 bases aligning to TRBD2. The CDR3 is 16 amino acids. Germline CDR1 reads SNHLY; CDR2 reads FYNNEI. The V gene end was trimmed by 3 bases and the J gene end by 2 bases; junction bases not matched to a gene: 5. This CDR3 is CASSDIASGGAYEQYF. CDR3 nucleotide sequence: TGTGCCAGCAGTGACATCGCTAGCGGGGGGGCCTACGAGCAGTACTTC.

V usage is TRBV7-9 and J usage is TRBJ1-2, with D possibly matching TRBD1 (5 bases). The CDR3 extends over 15 amino acids. Trimming shortened V by 3 bases and J by 4 bases, and 15 bases separated the two germline ends. Germline V gene lookup returns CDR1 SEHNR and CDR2 FQNEAQ (reference sequence). CDR3 region: CASSFTLQDIYGYTF. Here the CDR3 DNA reads TGTGCCAGCAGCTTCACCCTACAGGACATCTATGGCTACACCTTC.

J is TRBJ2-1 and V is TRBV14, with 7 positions matching TRBD2. The ends lost 0 bases at V and 4 bases at J; junction bases unmatched: 9. The CDR3 loop spans 17 amino acids. The germline gives CDR1 SGHDN, CDR2 FVKESK. The DNA of the CDR3 is TGTGCCAGCAGCCAAGAAGGGCCAGCGGGGATTTACAATGAGCAGTTCTTC. Its translation is CASSQEGPAGIYNEQFF.

Here the CDR3 reads CSVSTNPSRTDTQYF. Here the CDR3 DNA reads TGCAGCGTGTCTACGAACCCCTCACGCACAGATACGCAGTATTTT. V and J are TRBV29-1 and TRBJ2-3; D is uncertain. Deletions cut 6 bases from V and 1 base from J, with 17 bases between. The germline V gene has CDR1 SQVTM and CDR2 ANQGSEA. This CDR3 comprises 15 residues.

The chain employs TRBV5-6 and TRBJ1-2, with a weak D call TRBD1 (5 bases). CDR3 size: 13 residues. From germline, CDR1 is SGHDT and CDR2 YYEEEE. The V end was cut by 3 bases, the J end by 6 bases, with 12 bases between. In nucleotides, the CDR3 is TGTGCCAGCAGCTGGGTCCCAGGGAATGGCTACACCTTC. Amino acid sequence: CASSWVPGNGYTF.